This T cell receptor beta chain was found in a study of T-cell reconstitution after alpha-beta-depleted transplantation in children. TCRbeta library construction was performed incorporating unique molecular identifiers. MiXCR, applied by TCRdb to the PCR reads, yields one record per CDR3 protein. The sample contains hundreds of thousands of distinct CDR3 sequences, less than 35% of which appear only once. Germline loops: CDR1 SGHTA, CDR2 FQGNSA. With 5 bases clipped from V and 4 bases from J, the junction kept 8 bases outside the gene matches. This CDR3 comprises 15 residues. The rearrangement uses TRBV7-2 and TRBJ2-5; TRBD1 agrees at 9 bases. The specimen comprised PBMCs from the stem cell graft donor, sampled from the stem cell graft. The sequence came from a human donor who donated a stem cell graft to a child with aplastic anemia. The CDR3 here is CASSPPGTGRETQYF. DNA for the CDR3: TGTGCCAGCAGCCCCCCCGGGACAGGGAGAGAGACCCAGTACTTC.